This T cell receptor beta chain originates from a study of shared clonotypes between healthy human individuals. For the study at large: For every donor, three CD4 naive, three CD4 memory, two CD8 naive and one CD8 memory plates were used.

As defined, naive CD8 cells were CD45RO-negative and positively selected for CCR7, with terminally differentiated effector memory CD45RA+ cells excluded. Points from the study as a whole: With few donors, the genetic and exposure-history diversity represented was limited. Investigators expected sequencing depth to affect clonotype sharing among donors. Lower generation probabilities were found for non-shared clonotypes than for those shared by all four donors.

Sequencing was performed with immunoSEQ multiplex PCR; in TCRdb, only in-frame clones are kept and a portion is missing. The sample includes roughly 1,800,000 clones, about 94% seen only once; the top ten take 1.2%. The V gene's germline CDR1 is MNHNS and CDR2 SASEGT. V was clipped by 3 bases and J by 1 base; unmatched bases: 11. The CDR3 is 17 residues long. With respect to this clone: Its specificity is unknown.

This clonotype was sampled from a young man in good health. The sequenced material came from naive CD8+ T cells sorted from blood. The chain carries TRBV6-1 and TRBJ2-5; 7 bases line up with TRBD2. CDR3 nucleotide sequence: TGTGCCAGCAGTGACAGATCTAGCGGCCAAACCCAAGAGACCCAGTACTTC. Its translation is CASSDRSSGQTQETQYF.